This T cell receptor beta chain was recorded in a study of blood T cell repertoires in COVID-19 (dated by TCRdb to 2018 to 2020). As for the study more broadly: The collaborator samples originated in the United States, Italy and Spain and spanned the acute and convalescent phases of COVID-19. Where available, HLA class I and class II types were obtained from metadata supplied by the sample provider rather than from assay-based typing. The samples were drawn from the first 160 participants of the ongoing ImmuneRACE study and from more than 1,000 subjects provided by 6 global collaborators. The repertoires were released in a freely available public database intended as a resource for research on the immune response to SARS-CoV-2. The sample metadata nearly always contained a de-identified subject ID, COVID-19 status, age in years and sex. Subjects who had been exposed to COVID-19, were actively infected with it, or had recovered from it provided the deeply sampled blood TCRbeta repertoires that made up the dataset. The material from the prospective study consisted of cDNA or gDNA derived from T cells, B-cell-depleted T cells, or PBMCs. What the study reported, not specific to this receptor: Clinical and demographic metadata were provided uncurated, with the amount varying by source and participant.

TCRbeta CDR3 regions were amplified from genomic DNA using the immunoSEQ Assay, a bias-controlled multiplex PCR. The original methods were these. The number of nucleated cells in each sample was estimated from the amplification of reference gene primers within the assay. To quantify the absolute abundance of each unique TCRbeta CDR3 rearrangement, sequence reads were collapsed and filtered. Productive Simpson clonality was computed per sample as the square root of Simpson's diversity index over productive rearrangements. TCRdb stores this immuneACCESS table with in-frame sequences only. Part of the clones is absent; in the studies checked, under half of the shortfall reflects unresolved V genes, and no reason is known for the rest. V, J and clone size reflect that table, while D and trimming were determined from the DNA. The sample table contains roughly 97,000 clones; only one count was recorded for approximately 80% of them. The ten largest clonotypes hold roughly 3.3% of the sample.

Reading the germline V gene gives CDR1 MNHNS and CDR2 SASEGT. V is trimmed back by 4 bases and J by 4 bases, and the junction contains 13 bases that no gene match accounts for. The CDR3 runs 18 residues from the cysteine to the phenylalanine. The read is trimmed to its CDR3 DNA, 54 bases read in frame from base 1. As to this clone: There is no known antigen for this receptor. Qualities for individual bases were not recorded, and no much larger clone is one base off.

Whole blood was collected in K2EDTA tubes by collaborating institutions according to the institutions' own protocols. For TCRbeta analysis, collaborator samples were shipped as frozen whole blood, as isolated PBMCs, or as DNA extracted from either sample type. This chain joins TRBV6-1 to TRBJ1-2; a stretch of 12 junction bases matches TRBD1. This clonotype was obtained from a woman aged 80 or over with active or convalescent COVID-19. The source material was peripheral blood. The CDR3 corresponds to CASSARPGTGGEGYGYTF. The DNA reads TGTGCCAGCAGTGCACGTCCCGGGACAGGGGGCGAAGGCTATGGCTACACCTTC.